This T cell receptor beta chain was retrieved from a study of persistence of HIV-infected CD4 T cells. The stimulus was lysate of CMV-infected fibroblasts, around 10 ug/mL. CD40L-negative CD69-negative CD45RO-high memory CD4+ T cells were sorted as populations depleted of antigen-responding cells. On this clone itself: Its antigen is still unknown.

The libraries were made with immunoSEQ version 4 in survey mode. TCRdb's table, derived via immunoSEQ multiplex PCR, lists solely in-frame clones and lacks some. Of about 48,000 clones in the sample, under 85% were seen once. This receptor was taken from an adult man with HIV who was CMV-seropositive. The sample consisted of CD4+ T cells sorted from PBMCs after approximately 19-hour stimulation, taken from a patient who received antiretroviral therapy.

CDR3 protein: CASSVRLAGALDTQYF. CDR3 nucleotide sequence: TGTGCCAGCAGCGTCCGACTAGCGGGAGCGCTCGATACGCAGTATTTT. The chain joins TRBV5-4 to TRBJ2-3; 12 bases match TRBD2. The V gene's germline CDR1 is SGHNT and CDR2 YYREEE (reference sequence). The V gene end was trimmed by 4 bases and the J gene end by 6 bases; junction bases not matched to a gene: 9. This CDR3 spans 16 amino acids.